A selection of T cell receptor beta chains follows, all from one sample in a study of blood T cell repertoires in COVID-19. Sequencing used immunoSEQ multiplex PCR; TCRdb keeps in-frame clones, though not all of them. The sample yields 180,000 or so clones, 86% seen once. Material for sequencing was PBMCs or T cells enriched from blood (not recorded which). These receptors originate from a man aged 35 to 55 with acute COVID-19. Each CDR3 is given with its conserved first and last residue. The D gene is left open where the match is weak. Size values are once, few and many counts, or a class for expanded clones, and some rows have none.

D: TRBD1
size: NA
V: TRBV7-9
J: TRBJ2-7
CDR3: CASSPRQGGTYEQYF
DNA: TGTGCCAGCAGCCCGAGACAGGGTGGAACCTACGAGCAGTACTTC

D: NA
size: NA
V: TRBV24-1
J: TRBJ2-2
CDR3: CATSDVRDSGELFF
DNA: TGTGCCACCAGTGACGTTCGGGATAGCGGGGAGCTGTTTTTT

D: TRBD2
size: NA
V: TRBV6-5
J: TRBJ2-1
CDR3: CATSPGTSGRAEQFF
DNA: TGTGCCACCTCGCCGGGGACTAGCGGGAGGGCTGAGCAGTTCTTC

D: TRBD1
size: NA
V: TRBV5-1
J: TRBJ2-3
CDR3: CASSLGQGVTDTQYF
DNA: TGCGCCAGCAGCTTGGGACAGGGGGTCACAGATACGCAGTATTTT

D: NA
size: NA
V: TRBV14
J: TRBJ1-2
CDR3: CASSRGVNYGYTF
DNA: TGTGCCAGCAGTCGAGGCGTTAACTATGGCTACACCTTC

D: TRBD2
size: once
V: TRBV2
J: TRBJ2-1
CDR3: CASGTSGRSYNEQFF
DNA: TGTGCCAGCGGGACTAGCGGGAGATCCTACAATGAGCAGTTCTTC

D: NA
size: NA
V: TRBV2
J: TRBJ2-4
CDR3: CANQGNAKNIQYF
DNA: TGTGCCAATCAGGGTAACGCCAAAAACATTCAGTACTTC

D: NA
size: NA
V: TRBV10-2
J: TRBJ2-7
CDR3: CASRPSAYEIYEQYF
DNA: TGCGCCAGCAGGCCTAGCGCTTACGAGATCTACGAGCAGTACTTC

D: NA
size: NA
V: TRBV2
J: TRBJ1-6
CDR3: CASSENRDNSPLHF
DNA: TGTGCCAGCAGTGAAAACAGGGACAACTCACCCCTCCACTTT

D: TRBD2
size: NA
V: TRBV24-1
J: TRBJ2-5
CDR3: CATSAITQGGKETQYF
DNA: TGTGCCACCAGTGCCATAACGCAGGGAGGGAAAGAGACCCAGTACTTC